The 31 T cell receptor beta chains below all came from one sample that was sequenced in a study of cytomegalovirus exposure and HLA in healthy donors. A multiplex PCR was run with 60 Vbeta primers and 13 Jbeta primers. Clones were read by immunoSEQ multiplex PCR, and TCRdb kept only the in-frame ones, dropping some. This table holds more than 140,000 clones. The sample consisted of PBMCs. The receptor set was obtained from a woman between 18 and 29 years old in good health and CMV-seronegative.

The chain has TRBV30 and TRBJ2-5; no clear D gene. CDR3 length: 14 amino acids. V lost 2 bases to trimming and J lost 7 bases, with 17 bases between them. CDR1 and CDR2 (germline): GTSNPN, SVGIG (reference sequence). Written as DNA, the CDR3 is TGTGCCTGGAGTCCCCTTCCCTCAGGTGGGACCCAGTACTTC. Amino acid sequence: CAWSPLPSGGTQYF.

The genes are TRBV5-1 and TRBJ2-1; 11 positions agree with TRBD1. CDR1 is SGHRS and CDR2 is YFSETQ in the germline V gene. Germline trimming cut 0 bases from V and 6 bases from J; bases unmatched to any gene: 5. This CDR3 region has 16 residues. Here the CDR3 reads CASSLAPGQGGNEQFF. The CDR3 DNA follows: TGCGCCAGCAGCTTGGCCCCGGGACAGGGGGGCAATGAGCAGTTCTTC.

This rearrangement joins TRBV19 to TRBJ2-1; tentative D call: TRBD2 (5 bases). V lost 1 base to trimming and J lost 4 bases, with 11 bases between them. Germline values: CDR1 LNHDA, CDR2 SQIVND (reference sequence). The CDR3 covers 15 residues. Here the CDR3 reads CASSIGLAFYNEQFF. For the CDR3, the DNA is TGTGCCAGTAGTATAGGTCTAGCTTTTTACAATGAGCAGTTCTTC.

V usage is TRBV27 and J usage is TRBJ2-7; the match to TRBD1 covers 8 bases. After removal of 9 bases from V and 7 bases from J, the junction contained 11 bases not matched to a gene. Germline V gene data show CDR1 as MNHEY and CDR2 as SMNVEV (reference sequence). This CDR3 is built from 13 residues. DNA for the CDR3: TGTGCCAGTGCGGACAGGGTGGGAAAAGAGCAGTACGTC. Translated: CASADRVGKEQYV.

The chain uses TRBV7-8 and TRBJ2-7; D uncertain. The CDR3 has 16 amino acids. From germline, CDR1 is SGHVS and CDR2 FQNEAQ. V was cut by 1 base and J by 1 base, with 14 bases left in between. The CDR3 loop is CASSLGPAVLSYEQYF. As DNA, the CDR3 is TGTGCCAGCAGCTTAGGCCCCGCGGTATTATCCTACGAGCAGTACTTC.

This CDR3 reads CASGSPGSYEQYV. CDR3 bases: TGTGCTAGTGGTTCTCCGGGGTCCTACGAGCAGTACGTC. The chain has TRBV12-5 and TRBJ2-7; D might be TRBD2 (5 bases). CDR1 and CDR2 (germline): LGHNT, FRNRAP. The CDR3 runs 13 residues. V lost 4 bases and J lost 1, with 8 bases in between.

The chain carries TRBV4-1 and TRBJ1-3, with a tentative D call TRBD1 (5 bases). This CDR3 comprises 16 residues. Germline-derived CDR1 and CDR2 are MGHRA and YSYEKL. The ends were cut back, 1 base at V and 4 bases at J, with 14 bases in the middle. The CDR3 sequence is CASSQASGGWGNTIYF. In DNA form, the CDR3 reads TGCGCCAGCAGCCAAGCTTCGGGGGGGTGGGGAAACACCATATATTTT.

As regards this clone: Sequence at one end of the junction differs from germline and may be a read error. This chain joins TRBV10-3 and TRBJ2-5; D call uncertain. This CDR3 is 14 amino acids long. Germline loops: CDR1 ENHRY, CDR2 SYGVKD. This CDR3 is CAISELGGQESQYF. The DNA for the CDR3 is TGTGCCATCAGTGAACTCGGTGGGCAAGAGTCCCAGTACTTC.

The rearrangement links TRBV15 to TRBJ2-1; D perhaps matches TRBD2 (5 bases). With 3 bases removed from V and 10 bases from J, the gap between germline ends came to 13 bases. This CDR3 spans 13 amino acids. The germline gives CDR1 LNHNV, CDR2 YYDKDF (reference sequence). CDR3 nucleotides: TGTGCCACCAGCAGCCTTGGTGAGGGAGAGCAGTTCTTC. Translating it yields CATSSLGEGEQFF.

The V and J genes are TRBV7-6 and TRBJ2-2; 8 nucleotides agree with TRBD2. Germline CDR1 SGHVS, CDR2 FNYEAQ. This CDR3 is 15 amino acids long. V was clipped by 2 bases and J by 4 bases; unmatched bases: 3. The CDR3 here is CASSLFGGGTGELFF. CDR3 sequence (DNA): TGTGCCAGCAGCTTATTCGGGGGGGGCACCGGGGAGCTGTTTTTT.

The chain couples TRBV5-4 to TRBJ2-2; D is perhaps TRBD2 (5 bases). Germline CDR1 and CDR2: SGHNT and YYREEE (reference sequence). The CDR3 has 16 residues. The ends were cut back, 2 bases at V and 0 bases at J, with 11 bases in the middle. The CDR3 region has the DNA TGTGCCAGCAGCTTTCCGGACTGGGCGAACACCGGGGAGCTGTTTTTT. This translates into CASSFPDWANTGELFF.

The gene calls are TRBV5-4 and TRBJ2-3; 8 nucleotides agree with TRBD1. The CDR3 runs 15 residues. V was pared by 4 bases and J by 0 bases, with 4 bases of the junction left unmatched. CDR1 and CDR2 from the germline V gene are SGHNT and YYREEE (reference sequence). CDR3 amino acids: CASSPGTGSTDTQYF. CDR3 in DNA: TGTGCCAGCAGCCCAGGGACAGGTAGCACAGATACGCAGTATTTT.

The V and J genes are TRBV7-8 and TRBJ2-1; 12 bases agree with TRBD2. CDR1 and CDR2 (germline): SGHVS, FQNEAQ. V lost 0 bases, J lost 4 bases, and 13 bases stayed unmatched. The CDR3 consists of 20 residues. In DNA, the CDR3 is TGTGCCAGCAGCTTAGCGCGCCTAGCGGGAGGGCCGGGATCTTACAATGAGCAGTTCTTC. It encodes CASSLARLAGGPGSYNEQFF. Using reference TRBV7-8 and TRBJ2-1 for the parts outside the CDR3, the full variable domain is GAGVSQSPRYKVAKRGQDVALRCDPISGHVSLFWYQQALGQGPEFLTYFQNEAQLDKSGLPSDRFFAERPEGSVSTLKIQRTQQEDSAVYLCASSLARLAGGPGSYNEQFFGPGTRLTVL.

Comment on this clone: Different DNA sequences within this sample yield the same CDR3. This chain connects TRBV6-4 to TRBJ2-3; TRBD2 aligns across 9 bases. Trimming removed 0 bases from V and 0 bases from J; junction bases left unmatched: 1. Looked up from germline, CDR1 is MRHNA and CDR2 is SNTAGT. The CDR3 has 16 amino acids. CDR3 region: CASSDSTSGSTDTQYF. The CDR3 bases are TGTGCCAGCAGTGACTCGACTAGCGGTAGCACAGATACGCAGTATTTT.

The rearrangement uses TRBV29-1 and TRBJ1-4; weak D call: TRBD1 (6 bases). There are 15 residues in the CDR3. CDR1 and CDR2 (germline): SQVTM, ANQGSEA. V shed 7 bases and J shed 7 bases, with 22 bases lying between them. The CDR3 is CSALPTGPSPEKLFF. For the CDR3, the DNA is TGCAGCGCCCTTCCGACAGGCCCTTCCCCTGAAAAACTGTTTTTT.

J is TRBJ2-1 and V is TRBV25-1; 10 bases match TRBD1. The CDR3 totals 15 residues. In germline, CDR1 is MGHDK, CDR2 SYGVNS. The trim removed 4 bases at V and 6 bases at J, leaving 6 bases unmatched. The DNA for the CDR3 is TGTGCCAGCAGTGCCGATGGGACAGGGGCCAATGAGCAGTTCTTC. Its protein is CASSADGTGANEQFF.

The chain has TRBV7-6 and TRBJ2-3; 7 bases line up with TRBD2. CDR3 size: 14 residues. The germline gives CDR1 SGHVS, CDR2 FNYEAQ. Trimming removed 0 bases from V and 5 bases from J; junction bases left unmatched: 2. The CDR3 sequence: CASSLAVAGDTQYF. The CDR3 bases are TGTGCCAGCAGCTTAGCGGTAGCGGGAGATACGCAGTATTTT. Based on the CDR3 plus reference TRBV7-6 and TRBJ2-3, the full variable domain is GAGVSQSPRYKVTKRGQDVALRCDPISGHVSLYWYRQALGQGPEFLTYFNYEAQQDKSGLPNDRFSAERPEGSISTLTIQRTEQRDSAMYRCASSLAVAGDTQYFGPGTRLTVL.

In DNA, the CDR3 is TGTGCCAGCAGCGAGGGACACCTAGTCTACGAGCAGTACTTC. Residues: CASSEGHLVYEQYF. V is TRBV6-1 and J is TRBJ2-7; possible D gene TRBD1, 6 bases. Trimming left V 6 bases short and J 3 bases short, with 15 bases between. Germline V gene sequence: CDR1 MNHNS, CDR2 SASEGT. The CDR3 is 14 residues long.

The chain joins TRBV18 to TRBJ2-3; TRBD2 might be the D (5 bases). The CDR3 runs to 15 residues. Trimming took 2 bases from V and 1 from J, leaving 10 bases between them. Per the germline V gene, CDR1 is KGHSH and CDR2 is LQKENI. CDR3 nucleotide sequence: TGTGCCAGCTCACCAGACGCCGGGGGCACAGATACGCAGTATTTT. It is translated as CASSPDAGGTDTQYF.

Turning to this clone: This likely comes from a read error, as the CDR3 has no conserved phenylalanine or tryptophan at its end. Because the CDR3's place on the DNA is in doubt, the DNA is left out and the CDR3 is given as listed by TCRdb. The chain's CDR3 is CASSLETTGGISL. The chain carries TRBV5-4 and TRBJ2-2; TRBD1, the table's D call, was not compared with the DNA. The CDR3 is 13 residues long, counting both termini. Per germline, CDR1 SGHNT and CDR2 YYREEE (reference sequence).

This chain joins TRBV30 and TRBJ2-1; TRBD1 matches at 7 bases. V shed 0 bases, J shed 6 bases, and the junction held 5 bases outside the gene matches. Germline values: CDR1 GTSNPN, CDR2 SVGIG (reference sequence). The CDR3 has 14 residues. The chain's CDR3 is CAWSVSRQGNEQFF. CDR3 bases: TGTGCCTGGAGTGTATCCCGACAGGGCAATGAGCAGTTCTTC.

The rearrangement links TRBV11-2 to TRBJ2-3; TRBD2 matches 9 bases. The CDR3 has 17 amino acids. The V segment lost 5 bases and the J segment 7 bases; nucleotides outside the gene matches: 16. CDR1 SGHAT and CDR2 FQNNGV come from the germline V gene. This chain's CDR3 is CASSTLRPGLAINTQYF. The CDR3 DNA sequence: TGTGCCAGCAGCACCCTTCGTCCGGGACTAGCCATAAATACGCAGTATTTT.

The rearrangement uses TRBV4-1 and TRBJ2-1, with D perhaps matching TRBD2 (6 bases). This CDR3 is 18 amino acids long. The V end lost 2 bases, the J end lost 6 bases, and 23 bases lay between the germline ends. CDR1 and CDR2 (germline): MGHRA, YSYEKL. CDR3 residues: CASSQQSLGGIGRNEQFF. The CDR3 DNA is TGCGCCAGCAGCCAACAGTCGTTGGGCGGGATAGGGCGCAATGAGCAGTTCTTC.

This rearrangement joins TRBV29-1 to TRBJ2-1; D gene uncertain. V was clipped by 5 bases and J by 10 bases, with 9 bases between them. CDR3 length: 10 residues. Germline V gene lookup returns CDR1 SQVTM and CDR2 ANQGSEA. The CDR3 loop reads CSVTEIEQFF. CDR3 in DNA: TGCAGCGTTACCGAGATAGAGCAGTTCTTC.

This chain links TRBV19 with TRBJ1-5; 7 nucleotides match TRBD1. Trimming cost V 6 bases and J 0 bases; bases outside gene matches: 14. The CDR3 has 18 residues. Per the germline V gene, CDR1 is LNHDA and CDR2 is SQIVND (reference sequence). CDR3 bases: TGTGCCAGTAGCAACAGACAGGGTAACTCTAATAGCAATCAGCCCCAGCATTTT. Translating gives CASSNRQGNSNSNQPQHF.

The chain links TRBV28 to TRBJ1-4; weak D call: TRBD1 (5 bases). CDR1 and CDR2 from the germline V gene are MDHEN and SYDVKM. CDR3 length equals 15 residues. The V end was cut by 5 bases, the J end by 5 bases, with 15 bases between. The CDR3 loop is CASSATGGMNEKLFF. The DNA of the CDR3 is TGTGCCAGCAGTGCGACGGGGGGAATGAATGAAAAACTGTTTTTT.

This chain connects TRBV6-5 to TRBJ1-1, with D unclear. The V gene lost 6 bases and the J gene lost 3 bases, with 11 bases spanning the gap. CDR1 and CDR2 from the germline V gene are MNHEY and SVGAGI. The CDR3 loop spans 13 amino acids. The chain's CDR3 is CASSRLVDTEAFF. The CDR3 nucleotides read TGTGCCAGCAGCCGACTTGTGGACACTGAAGCTTTCTTT.

The chain joins TRBV18 to TRBJ2-7; 8 nucleotides align to TRBD2. CDR1 is KGHSH and CDR2 is LQKENI in the germline V gene. J was trimmed by 6 bases and V by 1 base; bases with no gene match: 11. The CDR3 has 16 amino acids. This CDR3 reads CASSPLAGGLSGEQYF. CDR3 bases: TGTGCCAGCTCACCACTGGCGGGAGGCCTCTCGGGCGAGCAGTACTTC.

The chain has TRBV18 and TRBJ2-1; 9 nucleotides align to TRBD1. CDR1 KGHSH and CDR2 LQKENI come from the germline V gene. The J segment lost 2 bases and the V segment lost 3 bases, leaving 5 bases of the junction unmatched. The CDR3 contains 16 residues. The CDR3 reads CASSPGTGRTYNEQFF. In DNA form, the CDR3 reads TGTGCCAGCTCACCTGGGACAGGGCGAACCTACAATGAGCAGTTCTTC.

This chain joins TRBV6-1 and TRBJ1-1; no reliable D call. Deletions cut 2 bases from V and 1 base from J, with 8 bases between. There are 14 residues in the CDR3. CDR1 and CDR2 from the germline V gene are MNHNS and SASEGT. The CDR3 loop reads CASSEIEANTEAFF. CDR3 sequence (DNA): TGTGCCAGCAGTGAAATCGAGGCGAACACTGAAGCTTTCTTT.

V is TRBV27 and J is TRBJ2-7; 7 bases match TRBD2. The CDR3 runs 15 residues. V lost 0 bases, J lost 6 bases, and 8 bases stayed unmatched. Germline CDR1 is MNHEY and CDR2 is SMNVEV (reference sequence). This CDR3 is CASSLSPSSGVEQYF. CDR3 nucleotide sequence: TGTGCCAGCAGTTTATCCCCTTCCAGCGGGGTCGAGCAGTACTTC.